The 23 T cell receptor beta chains listed next were all sequenced from one sample in a study of T cell responses to AZD1222 COVID-19 vaccine (dated by TCRdb to the early 2020s). The library was obtained by the immunoSEQ multiplex PCR assay. The source is immuneACCESS, and TCRdb retained only in-frame sequences with V and J called. Part of the clones is not carried over; for the studies checked, unresolved V genes explain less than half of this, and the remainder is unexplained. The sample contains more than 150,000 clones, 87% of them found a single time. The ten most abundant clones make up 2.7% of the sample. Reading the label with the study, this specimen's time point is: baseline before first vaccination. The treatment or condition label corresponds to: meningococcal conjugate vaccine given as trial control. The source was peripheral blood, collected on day 0 of MenACWY control vaccination. All receptors derive from an adult in good health.

This sequence joins TRBV2 and TRBJ1-6; D is unclear. This CDR3 region has 16 residues. The germline CDR1 and CDR2 sequences are SNHLY and FYNNEI. Trimming stripped 1 base from V and 3 bases from J, with 10 bases between. CDR3 nucleotide sequence: TGTGCCAGCAGTGAAGGCAGTCCCTTCTATAATTCACCCCTCCACTTT. Translated: CASSEGSPFYNSPLHF.

The chain recombines TRBV30 with TRBJ1-2, with TRBD1 matching 11 bases. Germline values: CDR1 GTSNPN, CDR2 SVGIG (reference sequence). This CDR3 is 15 amino acids long. V shed 2 bases and J 5 bases; nucleotides not matched to a gene: 7. CDR3 sequence (DNA): TGTGCCTGGAGTCCCTCCGGGACAGGGGGATATGGCTACACCTTC. This encodes CAWSPSGTGGYGYTF. Full variable domain (rest looked up from reference TRBV30 and TRBJ1-2): SQTIHQWPATLVQPVGSPLSLECTVEGTSNPNLYWYRQAAGRGLQLLFYSVGIGQISSEVPQNLSASRPQDRQFILSSKKLLLSDSGFYLCAWSPSGTGGYGYTFGSGTRLTVV.

This chain uses TRBV9 with TRBJ1-1, with TRBD1 matching 7 bases. J was trimmed by 11 bases and V by 0 bases; bases with no gene match: 7. Germline assignment: CDR1 SGDLS and CDR2 YYNGEE. CDR3 length: 13 residues. CDR3 loop: CASSVVQGMEAFF. The DNA for the CDR3 is TGTGCCAGCAGCGTAGTACAGGGGATGGAGGCTTTCTTT.

The chain employs TRBV29-1 and TRBJ2-1; D is unresolved. The V and J ends lost 7 bases and 4 bases respectively, with 11 bases between them. Germline CDR1 SQVTM, CDR2 ANQGSEA. This CDR3 contains 12 residues. CDR3 protein: CSGRTVYNEQFF. CDR3 nucleotide sequence: TGCAGCGGTCGTACAGTATACAATGAGCAGTTCTTC.

The V gene is TRBV29-1, the J gene TRBJ1-2; weak D call: TRBD1 (6 bases). The germline V gene encodes CDR1 SQVTM and CDR2 ANQGSEA. V lost 0 bases to trimming and J lost 7 bases, with 21 bases between them. This CDR3 comprises 16 residues. The CDR3 loop reads CSVEDSAGGGFIGYTF. The CDR3 DNA reads as TGCAGCGTTGAAGATTCGGCAGGCGGGGGCTTTATTGGCTACACCTTC.

J is TRBJ2-2 and V is TRBV6-2 or TRBV6-3; D could derive from TRBD1 or TRBD2 (6 bases each). The germline V gene encodes CDR1 MNHEY and CDR2 SVGEGT. V was shortened by 5 bases and J by 4 bases, with 14 bases between the two germline ends. The CDR3 totals 15 residues. The DNA for the CDR3 is TGTGCCAGCAGTGCACAGGGACTTGCCACCGGGGAGCTGTTTTTT. Its protein product is CASSAQGLATGELFF.

The chain uses TRBV4-2 and TRBJ2-2; 12 nucleotides line up with TRBD2. V shed 3 bases, J shed 5 bases, and the junction held 10 bases outside the gene matches. This CDR3 contains 18 residues. Germline CDR1 LGHNA, CDR2 YNFKEQ. The CDR3 DNA reads TGTGCCAGCAGCCAGATCCCCAGACTAGCGGGGGTTACCGGGGAGCTGTTTTTT. Translated, it gives CASSQIPRLAGVTGELFF.

About this clone: Sequence at one end of the junction differs from germline and may be a read error. The chain carries TRBV7-7 and TRBJ2-2; possible D gene TRBD1, 5 bases. Germline lookup yields CDR1 SSHAT and CDR2 FNYEAQ (reference sequence). This CDR3 region has 14 residues. CDR3 residues: CASSLGKGTGELFF. The CDR3 nucleotides are TGTGCTAGCAGCTTAGGAAAGGGGACCGGGGAGCTGTTTTTT.

The chain has TRBV5-1 and TRBJ2-6; 12 positions agree with TRBD1. Germline values: CDR1 SGHRS, CDR2 YFSETQ. The CDR3 is made up of 18 amino acids. J lost 4 bases, V lost 4 bases, and 9 bases had no gene match. As DNA, the CDR3 is TGCGCCAGCAGCCGACCGGGACAGGGGGCGCCCGGGGCCAACGTCCTGACTTTC. It codes for CASSRPGQGAPGANVLTF.

The chain is built from TRBV6-1 and TRBJ2-5; 11 positions agree with TRBD2. The CDR3 totals 16 residues. CDR1 and CDR2 (germline): MNHNS, SASEGT. V lost 2 bases and J lost 1; bases outside the gene matches: 3. As DNA, the CDR3 is TGTGCCAGCAGTGAACTAGCGGGAGGACCCCAAGAGACCCAGTACTTC. It yields the protein CASSELAGGPQETQYF.

The gene calls are TRBV11-2 and TRBJ1-3; TRBD1 is a possible D gene (5 bases). V was shortened by 6 bases and J by 3 bases, with 12 bases between the two germline ends. Germline loops: CDR1 SGHAT, CDR2 FQNNGV. This CDR3 spans 14 amino acids. DNA of the CDR3: TGTGCCAGCAGTAACTCGGGGGTTGGAAACACCATATATTTT. This sequence encodes CASSNSGVGNTIYF. The variable domain in full, completed from reference TRBV11-2 and TRBJ1-3, reads EAGVAQSPRYKIIEKRQSVAFWCNPISGHATLYWYQQILGQGPKLLIQFQNNGVVDDSQLPKDRFSAERLKGVDSTLKIQPAKLEDSAVYLCASSNSGVGNTIYFGEGSWLTVV.

This clone was counted only a few times. The rearrangement links TRBV9 to TRBJ2-5; 8 bases agree with TRBD2. V trimming: 2 bases; J trimming: 1 base; junction bases outside the gene matches: 7. The germline CDR1 and CDR2 sequences are SGDLS and YYNGEE. The CDR3 consists of 16 residues. This CDR3 is CASSVTAGGIQETQYF. The CDR3 nucleotides read TGTGCCAGCAGCGTGACCGCGGGGGGCATCCAAGAGACCCAGTACTTC. Variable domain in full (rest from reference TRBV9 and TRBJ2-5): DSGVTQTPKHLITATGQRVTLRCSPRSGDLSVYWYQQSLDQGLQFLIQYYNGEERAKGNILERFSAQQFPDLHSELNLSSLELGDSALYFCASSVTAGGIQETQYFGPGTRLLVL.

The chain carries TRBV6-1 and TRBJ1-1; no firm D call. Germline V gives CDR1 MNHNS, CDR2 SASEGT. V lost 4 bases to trimming and J lost 5 bases, with 8 bases between them. The CDR3 length is 12 residues. CDR3 in amino acids: CASSGLWTEAFF. CDR3 in DNA: TGTGCCAGCAGTGGACTTTGGACTGAAGCTTTCTTT.

V usage is TRBV19 and J usage is TRBJ1-2, with 7 bases identical to TRBD1. J was trimmed by 8 bases and V by 0 bases; bases with no gene match: 6. Germline CDR1 and CDR2: LNHDA and SQIVND (reference sequence). The CDR3 extends over 14 amino acids. CDR3 in DNA: TGTGCCAGTAGTATAGACGGGACAGAACTCGGCTACACCTTC. Translation gives CASSIDGTELGYTF.

This CDR3 is CSVEGEGGRGQETQYF. The CDR3 bases are TGCAGCGTTGAAGGTGAAGGGGGCAGGGGGCAAGAGACCCAGTACTTC. This chain links TRBV29-1 with TRBJ2-5; 7 nucleotides align to TRBD1. With V trimmed by 1 base and J by 2 bases, 10 bases remained unmatched. Germline CDR1 reads SQVTM; CDR2 reads ANQGSEA. There are 16 residues in the CDR3.

The V call is TRBV29-1, the J call TRBJ2-1, with 9 bases aligning to TRBD1. J was trimmed by 4 bases and V by 3 bases; bases with no gene match: 7. Germline V gives CDR1 SQVTM, CDR2 ANQGSEA. CDR3 size: 15 residues. The CDR3 reads CSVEGRDRAYNEQFF. CDR3 coding DNA: TGCAGCGTTGAGGGCCGGGACAGGGCTTACAATGAGCAGTTCTTC.

The chain links TRBV7-8 to TRBJ2-7; D gene ambiguous. Germline CDR1 SGHVS, CDR2 FQNEAQ. V was trimmed by 5 bases and J by 0 bases, leaving 14 bases between them. The CDR3 loop spans 15 amino acids. CDR3 in DNA: TGTGCCAGCAGCCCTGGCCCAAAGACCTCCTACGAGCAGTACTTC. It is translated as CASSPGPKTSYEQYF.

The J gene is TRBJ2-2, the V gene TRBV7-9, with D tentatively TRBD1 (6 bases). The germline CDR1 and CDR2 sequences are SEHNR and FQNEAQ (reference sequence). The CDR3 runs 15 residues. The V gene lost 4 bases and the J gene lost 4 bases, with 13 bases spanning the gap. The CDR3 spells CASSSDRRSTGELFF. The CDR3 DNA follows: TGTGCCAGCAGCTCCGACAGGAGGAGCACCGGGGAGCTGTTTTTT.

This chain links TRBV30 with TRBJ1-1; no clear D. Germline CDR1 reads GTSNPN; CDR2 reads SVGIG (reference sequence). The CDR3 runs to 14 residues. Between the trimmed V and J ends, which lost 4 bases and 4 bases, there was a span of 16 bases. Written as DNA, the CDR3 is TGTGCCTGGATTTTTGGCGGGGTTGGCACTGAAGCTTTCTTT. It encodes CAWIFGGVGTEAFF.

The chain combines TRBV27 with TRBJ2-7, with 9 bases lining up with TRBD1. The trim removed 1 base at V and 5 bases at J, leaving 6 bases unmatched. The germline V gene has CDR1 MNHEY and CDR2 SMNVEV (reference sequence). CDR3 length: 15 residues. Here the CDR3 reads CASSLLGQGHHEQYF. The DNA for the CDR3 is TGTGCCAGCAGTTTATTAGGACAGGGGCATCACGAGCAGTACTTC.

The rearrangement links TRBV27 to TRBJ1-1; no firm D call. The CDR3 sequence is 13 residues long. Per germline, CDR1 MNHEY and CDR2 SMNVEV (reference sequence). Trimming cost V 2 bases and J 2 bases, with 6 bases left between them. The CDR3 loop reads CASSLSLNTEAFF. CDR3 coding DNA: TGTGCCAGCAGTTTAAGCCTCAACACTGAAGCTTTCTTT.

The rearrangement uses TRBV3-1 (or the pseudogene TRBV3-2) and TRBJ1-3; a weak D match, TRBD1 (5 bases). CDR3 length equals 15 residues. Trimming cost V 4 bases and J 2 bases, with 12 bases left between them. Per germline, CDR1 LGHDT and CDR2 YNNKEL (reference sequence). In nucleotides, the CDR3 is TGTGCCAGCAGCCGGGGTGGAGGGGCTGGAAACACCATATATTTT. Its protein product is CASSRGGGAGNTIYF.

Only one count was recorded for this clone. The J gene is TRBJ1-2, the V gene TRBV4-2; D might be TRBD1 (5 bases). Germline V gene data show CDR1 as LGHNA and CDR2 as YNFKEQ. Trimming took 1 base from V and 6 from J, leaving 15 bases between them. This CDR3 has 15 amino acids. CDR3 sequence: CASSQGTQGEDGYTF. CDR3 DNA: TGTGCCAGCAGCCAAGGCACGCAGGGAGAAGATGGCTACACCTTC.